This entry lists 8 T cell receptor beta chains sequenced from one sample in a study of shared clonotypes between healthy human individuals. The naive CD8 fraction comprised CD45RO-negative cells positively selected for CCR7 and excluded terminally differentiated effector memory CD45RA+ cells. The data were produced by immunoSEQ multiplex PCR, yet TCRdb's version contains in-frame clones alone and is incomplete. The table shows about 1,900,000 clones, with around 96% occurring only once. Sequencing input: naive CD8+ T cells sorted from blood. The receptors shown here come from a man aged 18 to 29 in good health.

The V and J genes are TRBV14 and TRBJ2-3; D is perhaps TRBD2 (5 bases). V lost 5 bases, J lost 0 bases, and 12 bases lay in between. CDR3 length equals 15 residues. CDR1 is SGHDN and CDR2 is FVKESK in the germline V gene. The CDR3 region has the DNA TGTGCCAGCAGCTACTCACTAGTGAGCACAGATACGCAGTATTTT. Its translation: CASSYSLVSTDTQYF.

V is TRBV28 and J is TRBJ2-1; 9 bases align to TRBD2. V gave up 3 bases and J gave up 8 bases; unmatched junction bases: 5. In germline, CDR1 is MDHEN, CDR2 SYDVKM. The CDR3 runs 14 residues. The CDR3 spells CASSFAGGSDEQFF. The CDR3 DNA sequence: TGTGCCAGCAGTTTTGCGGGGGGGTCAGATGAGCAGTTCTTC.

CDR3 coding DNA: TGTGCCATCAGTGAACTAGCGACATACAATGAGCAGTTCTTC. Protein: CAISELATYNEQFF. The chain joins TRBV10-3 to TRBJ2-1; 7 bases are shared with TRBD2. The germline gives CDR1 ENHRY, CDR2 SYGVKD. V shed 3 bases, J shed 4 bases, and the junction held 3 bases outside the gene matches. CDR3 length equals 14 residues.

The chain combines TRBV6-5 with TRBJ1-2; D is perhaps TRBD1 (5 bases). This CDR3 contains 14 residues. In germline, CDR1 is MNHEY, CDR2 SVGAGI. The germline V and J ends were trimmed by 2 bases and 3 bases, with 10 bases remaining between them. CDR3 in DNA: TGTGCCAGCAGTTACCGGGGCGCGGACTATGGCTACACCTTC. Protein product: CASSYRGADYGYTF.

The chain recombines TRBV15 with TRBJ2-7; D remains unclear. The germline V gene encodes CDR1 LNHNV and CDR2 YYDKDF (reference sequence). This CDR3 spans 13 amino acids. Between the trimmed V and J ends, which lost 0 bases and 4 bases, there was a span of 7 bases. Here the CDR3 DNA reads TGTGCCACCAGCAGAGACGTTCAGTACGAGCAGTACTTC. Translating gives CATSRDVQYEQYF. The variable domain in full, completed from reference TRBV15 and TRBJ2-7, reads DAMVIQNPRYQVTQFGKPVTLSCSQTLNHNVMYWYQQKSSQAPKLLFHYYDKDFNNEADTPDNFQSRRPNTSFCFLDIRSPGLGDTAMYLCATSRDVQYEQYFGPGTRLTVT.

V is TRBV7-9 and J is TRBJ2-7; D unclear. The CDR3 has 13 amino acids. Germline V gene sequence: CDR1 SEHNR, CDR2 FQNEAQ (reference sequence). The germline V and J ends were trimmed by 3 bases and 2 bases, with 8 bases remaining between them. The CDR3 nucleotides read TGTGCCAGCAGCTTTTTAGAGGCCTACGAGCAGTACTTC. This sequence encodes CASSFLEAYEQYF. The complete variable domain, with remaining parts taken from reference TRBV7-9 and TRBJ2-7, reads DTGVSQNPRHKITKRGQNVTFRCDPISEHNRLYWYRQTLGQGPEFLTYFQNEAQLEKSRLLSDRFSAERPKGSFSTLEIQRTEQGDSAMYLCASSFLEAYEQYFGPGTRLTVT.

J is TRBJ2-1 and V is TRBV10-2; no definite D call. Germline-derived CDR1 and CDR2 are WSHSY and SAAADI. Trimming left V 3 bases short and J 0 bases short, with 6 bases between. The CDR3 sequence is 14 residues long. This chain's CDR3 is CASSEDSSYNEQFF. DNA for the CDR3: TGCGCCAGCAGTGAAGATAGCTCCTACAATGAGCAGTTCTTC.

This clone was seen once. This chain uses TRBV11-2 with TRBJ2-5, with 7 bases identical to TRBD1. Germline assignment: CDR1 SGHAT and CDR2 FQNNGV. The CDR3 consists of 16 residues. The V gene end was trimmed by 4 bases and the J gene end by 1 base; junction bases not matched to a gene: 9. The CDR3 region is CASSSWDRATQETQYF. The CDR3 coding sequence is TGTGCCAGCAGCTCCTGGGACAGAGCGACCCAAGAGACCCAGTACTTC.